These 20 T cell receptor beta chains came from one sample sequenced in a study of identifying expanded T cells in peripheral blood. The data were produced by immunoSEQ multiplex PCR, yet TCRdb's version contains in-frame clones alone and is incomplete. Of approximately 110,000 clones in the sample, around 89% were seen once. Input material: blood. Receptors originate from a person aged 18-70 years in good health.

This chain connects TRBV28 to TRBJ1-2, with 7 bases matching TRBD1. Trimming removed 3 bases from V and 0 bases from J; junction bases left unmatched: 4. CDR1 is MDHEN, CDR2 SYDVKM, per germline. The CDR3 sequence is 15 residues long. In DNA, the CDR3 is TGTGCCAGCAGTTTCCCAGGGGGAGCTAACTATGGCTACACCTTC. It is translated as CASSFPGGANYGYTF.

The chain is built from TRBV2 and TRBJ1-4, with 7 bases fitting TRBD1. CDR1 and CDR2 (germline): SNHLY, FYNNEI. The CDR3 runs 12 residues. Germline trimming cut 6 bases from V and 10 bases from J; bases unmatched to any gene: 5. CDR3 DNA: TGTGCCAGCAGACGACAGGGAGGAAAACTGTTTTTT. Amino acid sequence: CASRRQGGKLFF.

The chain employs TRBV19 and TRBJ2-3; D is ambiguous. The germline V gene has CDR1 LNHDA and CDR2 SQIVND (reference sequence). The CDR3 runs 14 residues. Trimming took off 1 base at V and 2 bases at J, with 7 bases between the two ends. In DNA form, the CDR3 reads TGTGCCAGTAGTATAGGGCAGAACACAGATACGCAGTATTTT. Translating it yields CASSIGQNTDTQYF.

The chain uses TRBV5-4 and TRBJ1-6, with D hard to call. V lost 0 bases and J 7 bases, leaving 8 bases between the germline ends. CDR1 and CDR2 (germline): SGHNT, YYREEE (reference sequence). The length of the CDR3 is 14 residues. The CDR3 DNA sequence: TGTGCCAGCAGCTTGGCCAAAGAGAATTCACCCCTCCACTTT. Translated, it gives CASSLAKENSPLHF.

The chain combines TRBV5-5 with TRBJ1-2, with 8 positions matching TRBD1. The CDR3 runs to 14 residues. V lost 5 bases and J lost 10; bases outside the gene matches: 13. Germline V gene lookup returns CDR1 SGHKS and CDR2 YYEKEE (reference sequence). CDR3 amino acids: CASSSSGQAGHYTF. The CDR3, as DNA: TGTGCCAGCAGTTCCTCGGGACAGGCGGGGCACTACACCTTC.

The V and J genes are TRBV2 and TRBJ2-2; D ambiguous. Looked up from germline, CDR1 is SNHLY and CDR2 is FYNNEI. Trimming took off 2 bases at V and 5 bases at J, with 9 bases between the two ends. The CDR3 extends over 14 amino acids. CDR3 amino acids: CASSETWVTGELFF. Here the CDR3 DNA reads TGTGCCAGCAGTGAAACGTGGGTTACCGGGGAGCTGTTTTTT. Variable domain in full (rest from reference TRBV2 and TRBJ2-2): EPEVTQTPSHQVTQMGQEVILRCVPISNHLYFYWYRQILGQKVEFLVSFYNNEISEKSEIFDDQFSVERPDGSNFTLKIRSTKLEDSAMYFCASSETWVTGELFFGEGSRLTVL.

The rearrangement uses TRBV5-1 and TRBJ2-3; D unresolved. This CDR3 contains 15 residues. CDR1 and CDR2 (germline): SGHRS, YFSETQ. Trimming removed 1 base at V and 2 bases at J, with 11 bases between. CDR3 nucleotide sequence: TGCGCCAGCAGCTTGCCAGGAACCTCCACAGATACGCAGTATTTT. Its protein product is CASSLPGTSTDTQYF.

This clone appeared once. This rearrangement joins TRBV6-4 to TRBJ2-4; 7 bases fit TRBD1. This CDR3 is built from 16 residues. CDR1 is MRHNA and CDR2 is SNTAGT in the germline V gene. The V segment lost 5 bases and the J segment 5 bases; nucleotides outside the gene matches: 12. The CDR3 DNA sequence: TGTGCCAGCAGTCCGCTCCTAGGGCAGGGGGAAAACATTCAGTACTTC. Its protein product is CASSPLLGQGENIQYF.

This clone appeared a single time. V and J are TRBV7-2 and TRBJ1-1; no clear D. Germline V CDR1 and CDR2: SGHTA, FQGNSA. This CDR3 has 13 residues. Trimming removed 1 base from V and 8 bases from J, with 11 bases in between. CDR3: CASSLVRDDEAFF. The CDR3, as DNA: TGTGCCAGCAGCTTAGTCCGAGACGACGAAGCTTTCTTT.

The chain employs TRBV11-2 and TRBJ2-6; no reliable D call. This CDR3 comprises 16 residues. Germline V CDR1 and CDR2: SGHAT, FQNNGV. V was trimmed by 5 bases and J by 0 bases, leaving 11 bases between them. CDR3 DNA: TGTGCCAGCAGCCCCGGATATAGCTCTGGGGCCAACGTCCTGACTTTC. As protein: CASSPGYSSGANVLTF.

This chain joins TRBV9 and TRBJ1-6, with unresolved D. The CDR3 spans 15 residues. Germline CDR1 SGDLS, CDR2 YYNGEE. The V end was cut by 4 bases, the J end by 10 bases, with 18 bases between. The CDR3 DNA follows: TGTGCCAGCAGCACATCTTCGGCCGGCAGGTCACCCCTCCACTTT. Its translation: CASSTSSAGRSPLHF.

The genes are TRBV19 and TRBJ1-1; TRBD1 matches 8 bases. J gave up 4 bases and V 0 bases, and 7 bases lay outside the gene matches. CDR3 length: 16 residues. Germline lookup yields CDR1 LNHDA and CDR2 SQIVND (reference sequence). The CDR3 loop reads CASSIDTRTGSTEAFF. The CDR3 DNA sequence: TGTGCCAGTAGTATAGATACCAGGACAGGGAGCACTGAAGCTTTCTTT.

V and J are TRBV11-1 and TRBJ2-3; D is perhaps TRBD1 or TRBD2 (5 bases each). Trimming shortened V by 5 bases and J by 2 bases, and 11 bases separated the two germline ends. CDR1 is SGHAT, CDR2 FQDESV, per germline (reference sequence). CDR3 size: 14 residues. CDR3 DNA: TGTGCCAGCAGCCCCAGGGACCCCACAGATACGCAGTATTTT. Amino acids: CASSPRDPTDTQYF.

This clone has only one observation. The chain links TRBV6-1 to TRBJ1-5; D possibly corresponds to TRBD1 (5 bases). V was pared by 4 bases and J by 0 bases, with 7 bases between. CDR1 is MNHNS, CDR2 SASEGT, per germline. This CDR3 is built from 14 residues. In DNA, the CDR3 is TGTGCCAGCAGTGGACAGTATAGCAATCAGCCCCAGCATTTT. Translated, it gives CASSGQYSNQPQHF.

A remark on this clone: The germline gene is not matched at one end of the junction; a read error may be the cause. The V call is TRBV6-4, the J call TRBJ2-3, with D hard to call. The CDR3 contains 13 residues. The germline gives CDR1 MRHNA, CDR2 SNTAGT. The CDR3 loop is CASSDSVTDTQCF. The CDR3 DNA sequence: TGTGCCAGCAGTGACTCAGTCACAGATACGCAGTGTTTT.

The rearrangement links TRBV7-2 to TRBJ2-5; TRBD2 agrees at 11 bases. V was pared by 5 bases and J by 5 bases, with 13 bases of the junction left unmatched. The germline V gene encodes CDR1 SGHTA and CDR2 FQGNSA. The CDR3 loop spans 17 amino acids. The CDR3 DNA reads TGTGCCAGCAGCGCAAACCCCGGGACTAGCGGCTGGGAGACCCAGTACTTC. Its translation: CASSANPGTSGWETQYF.

The rearrangement joins TRBV5-1 to TRBJ2-5, with 9 bases lining up with TRBD1. The germline CDR1 and CDR2 sequences are SGHRS and YFSETQ. The CDR3 runs to 17 residues. Trimming cost V 4 bases and J 5 bases; bases outside gene matches: 15. Here the CDR3 DNA reads TGCGCCAGCAGCCCCGAACTCCACACAGGGGGCACGGAGACCCAGTACTTC. Translation gives CASSPELHTGGTETQYF.

A single count supports this clone. This chain uses TRBV9 with TRBJ2-3; D gene ambiguous. The CDR3 totals 11 residues. Germline lookup yields CDR1 SGDLS and CDR2 YYNGEE. Trimming took off 7 bases at V and 4 bases at J, with 7 bases between the two ends. The CDR3, as DNA: TGTGCCAGCGGCCCCGCAGATACGCAGTATTTT. It yields the protein CASGPADTQYF.

The V gene is TRBV30, the J gene TRBJ1-4, with D possibly TRBD1 on 5 matching bases. From germline, CDR1 is GTSNPN and CDR2 SVGIG (reference sequence). Trimming cost V 2 bases and J 7 bases, with 11 bases left between them. The CDR3 totals 13 residues. CDR3 bases: TGTGCCTGGAGTCGGCAGGGCTCTGAAAAACTGTTTTTT. Translating gives CAWSRQGSEKLFF.

In this sample, this clone turned up once. V and J are TRBV2 and TRBJ2-5; D call uncertain. CDR1 is SNHLY, CDR2 FYNNEI, per germline. The CDR3 consists of 15 residues. V gave up 3 bases and J gave up 3 bases, with 14 bases separating them. CDR3 sequence reads: CASSDLAGVKETQYF. The CDR3 DNA is TGTGCCAGCAGTGACCTCGCCGGAGTAAAAGAGACCCAGTACTTC.